There are a few counts of the clone carrying this T cell receptor (beta chain). Its antigen is currently unknown. Assay: immunoSEQ multiplex PCR; the TCRdb copy retains only in-frame clones and omits some. The sample carries some 150,000 clones, approximately 90% recorded once. The source of the sample is a study of T cell responses to AZD1222 COVID-19 vaccine. Combined were second doses at about 4 or about 12 weeks. Study-wide findings and caveats: Once two AZD1222 doses were given, Spike-specific TCR breadth and depth went up. Clonal diversity was possibly underestimated; the donors were predominantly white British and more often female. Without day 14 samples, only post-peak T cell repertoires were studied.

Per germline, CDR1 SGHAT and CDR2 FQNNGV. The V end was cut by 1 base, the J end by 4 bases, with 11 bases between. CDR3 length: 14 amino acids. This chain joins TRBV11-2 and TRBJ2-7, with a tentative D call TRBD1 (6 bases). The sequenced sample was peripheral blood, obtained 28 days after the second AZD1222 dose. The receptor was isolated from an adult who received the AZD1222 COVID-19 vaccine. The CDR3 here is CASSLGRGNYEQYF. DNA of the CDR3: TGTGCCAGCAGCTTAGGCAGGGGAAATTACGAGCAGTACTTC. The full variable domain, completed using reference TRBV11-2 and TRBJ2-7, is EAGVAQSPRYKIIEKRQSVAFWCNPISGHATLYWYQQILGQGPKLLIQFQNNGVVDDSQLPKDRFSAERLKGVDSTLKIQPAKLEDSAVYLCASSLGRGNYEQYFGPGTRLTVT.